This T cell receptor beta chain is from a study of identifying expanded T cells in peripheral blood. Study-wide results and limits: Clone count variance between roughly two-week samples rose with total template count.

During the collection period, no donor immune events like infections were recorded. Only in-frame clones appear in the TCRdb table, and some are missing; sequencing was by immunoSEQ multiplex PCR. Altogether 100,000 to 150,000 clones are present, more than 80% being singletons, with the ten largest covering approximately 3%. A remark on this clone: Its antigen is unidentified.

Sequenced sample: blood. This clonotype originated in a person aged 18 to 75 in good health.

The CDR3 sequence: CASSRQGNEQFF. The CDR3 DNA follows: TGTGCCAGCAGCCGACAGGGCAATGAGCAGTTCTTC. The rearrangement links TRBV7-2 to TRBJ2-1; 7 bases are shared with TRBD1. J was trimmed by 6 bases and V by 5 bases; bases with no gene match: 1. The V gene's germline CDR1 is SGHTA and CDR2 FQGNSA. The CDR3 loop spans 12 amino acids.